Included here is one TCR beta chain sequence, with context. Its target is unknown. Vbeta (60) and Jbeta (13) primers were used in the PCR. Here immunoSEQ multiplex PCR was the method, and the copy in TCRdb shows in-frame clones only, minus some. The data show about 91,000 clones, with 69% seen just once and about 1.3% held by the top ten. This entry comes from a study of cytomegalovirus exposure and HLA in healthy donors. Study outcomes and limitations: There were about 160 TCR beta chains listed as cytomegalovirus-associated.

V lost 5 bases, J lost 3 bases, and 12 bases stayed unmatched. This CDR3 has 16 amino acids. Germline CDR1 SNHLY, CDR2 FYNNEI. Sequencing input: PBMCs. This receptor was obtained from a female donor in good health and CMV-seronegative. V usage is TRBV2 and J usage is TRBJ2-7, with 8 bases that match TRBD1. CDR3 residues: CASSPTGVYLHYEQYF. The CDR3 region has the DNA TGTGCCAGCAGTCCGACAGGGGTCTATCTCCACTACGAGCAGTACTTC.